The clone carrying this T cell receptor (beta chain) was seen a few times. These data are taken from a study of shared T cell receptors in the human thymus. CDR1 MDHEN and CDR2 SYDVKM come from the germline V gene. With V trimmed by 3 bases and J by 4 bases, 12 bases remained unmatched. This CDR3 has 19 residues. Some clones are missing from TCRdb's copy, which holds only in-frame ones; the method was immunoSEQ multiplex PCR. The sample lists approximately 730,000 clones; approximately 85% were seen once. The data were also submitted as part of a second study, on human thymus T cells. According to that study: Having surgery to correct congenital heart defects, healthy Finnish infants acted as the donors. Resections that were taken during corrective heart surgery supplied the thymus tissue. Apparent bias marked the V and J gene usage of thymic and blood repertoires. Unrelated individuals reportedly shared highly overlapping thymic TCR repertoires.

The genes are TRBV28 and TRBJ2-2; 12 nucleotides align to TRBD2. The sample comprised thymocytes. This receptor was taken from a girl under three years old with a congenital heart defect. The CDR3 spells CASSFALSSGGAVTGELFF. CDR3 bases: TGTGCCAGCAGTTTTGCGTTGTCTAGCGGGGGGGCTGTCACCGGGGAGCTGTTTTTT.